The 27 T cell receptor beta chains reported below all come from one sample, sequenced in a study of glioma-infiltrating T cells after dendritic cell vaccination. The time point is: after dendritic cell vaccination, including at tumor progression/relapse. Using immunoSEQ multiplex PCR, the repertoire was profiled, and TCRdb retains in-frame clones only, with some absent. Found here are some 99,000 clones, 80% of them singletons; the top ten hold 5.4%. Sequencing used blood, obtained after dendritic cell vaccination. The receptor source for this set is a human donor with glioblastoma.

The chain uses TRBV9 and TRBJ1-5; tentative D call: TRBD1 (5 bases). CDR1 and CDR2 (germline): SGDLS, YYNGEE. Trimming stripped 0 bases from V and 6 bases from J, with 13 bases between. The CDR3 has 15 amino acids. Here the CDR3 DNA reads TGTGCCAGCAGCGTAGGGGGACTGAACGGTCAGCCCCAGCATTTT. Amino acids: CASSVGGLNGQPQHF. The variable domain in full, with the rest retrieved from reference TRBV9 and TRBJ1-5, is DSGVTQTPKHLITATGQRVTLRCSPRSGDLSVYWYQQSLDQGLQFLIQYYNGEERAKGNILERFSAQQFPDLHSELNLSSLELGDSALYFCASSVGGLNGQPQHFGDGTRLSIL.

The chain uses TRBV19 and TRBJ2-1; possibly TRBD1 for D (6 bases). CDR3 length: 14 amino acids. Germline assignment: CDR1 LNHDA and CDR2 SQIVND (reference sequence). The ends were cut back, 4 bases at V and 5 bases at J, with 12 bases in the middle. DNA of the CDR3: TGTGCCAGTAGTAGCAGACAGGTCCACAATGAGCAGTTCTTC. Amino acids: CASSSRQVHNEQFF. The variable domain in full, completed from reference TRBV19 and TRBJ2-1, reads DGGITQSPKYLFRKEGQNVTLSCEQNLNHDAMYWYRQDPGQGLRLIYYSQIVNDFQKGDIAEGYSVSREKKESFPLTVTSAQKNPTAFYLCASSSRQVHNEQFFGPGTRLTVL.

The rearrangement uses TRBV6-1 and TRBJ2-3; 10 bases match TRBD2. Germline values: CDR1 MNHNS, CDR2 SASEGT. This CDR3 is 16 amino acids long. After removal of 4 bases from V and 5 bases from J, the junction contained 9 bases not matched to a gene. CDR3 loop: CASSVRAAGGQDTQYF. DNA of the CDR3: TGTGCCAGCAGTGTCCGGGCAGCGGGAGGGCAAGATACGCAGTATTTT.

V gene TRBV28 combines with J gene TRBJ1-5; D is uncertain. The CDR3 consists of 14 residues. Germline V lookup: CDR1 MDHEN, CDR2 SYDVKM. V was shortened by 7 bases and J by 7 bases, with 17 bases between the two germline ends. The CDR3 loop is CASIATARGQPQHF. CDR3 nucleotides: TGTGCCAGCATCGCGACGGCTCGGGGACAGCCCCAGCATTTT.

The chain carries TRBV5-1 and TRBJ2-1, with D hard to call. V was pared by 0 bases and J by 0 bases, with 10 bases between. Per germline, CDR1 SGHRS and CDR2 YFSETQ. CDR3 length equals 16 residues. The DNA of the CDR3 is TGCGCCAGCAGCTTGGCCTCCTCTAGCTCCTACAATGAGCAGTTCTTC. This encodes CASSLASSSSYNEQFF.

The gene calls are TRBV29-1 and TRBJ2-3, with 10 bases identical to TRBD2. Germline V lookup: CDR1 SQVTM, CDR2 ANQGSEA. The CDR3 runs to 15 residues. V lost 4 bases, J lost 2 bases, and 6 bases stayed unmatched. CDR3 bases: TGCAGCGTTGCAGCGGGAGGGACAAACACAGATACGCAGTATTTT. Translated: CSVAAGGTNTDTQYF.

The V gene is TRBV7-8, the J gene TRBJ2-5; no definite D call. V lost 5 bases and J lost 4, with 11 bases in between. This CDR3 has 13 amino acids. The V gene's germline CDR1 is SGHVS and CDR2 FQNEAQ. The CDR3, as DNA: TGTGCCAGCAGCCCCGGTAACCTAGAGACCCAGTACTTC. Amino acid sequence: CASSPGNLETQYF.

The rearrangement joins TRBV6-5 to TRBJ1-2; 10 positions match TRBD1. V trimming: 5 bases; J trimming: 5 bases; junction bases outside the gene matches: 8. CDR3 length equals 15 residues. Germline-derived CDR1 and CDR2 are MNHEY and SVGAGI. In DNA, the CDR3 is TGTGCCAGCAGTCTCCGGACAGGGGGATATTATGGCTACACCTTC. It translates to CASSLRTGGYYGYTF.

V and J are TRBV27 and TRBJ2-7; tentative D call: TRBD2 (5 bases). V was cut by 8 bases and J by 4 bases, with 18 bases left in between. The CDR3 is 14 amino acids. The V gene's germline CDR1 is MNHEY and CDR2 SMNVEV (reference sequence). DNA of the CDR3: TGTGCCAGCGCAAGTGGGGTAGGAGGATACGAGCAGTACTTC. This encodes CASASGVGGYEQYF.

V usage is TRBV5-1 and J usage is TRBJ2-7; 7 bases match TRBD1. Germline V CDR1 and CDR2: SGHRS, YFSETQ. Unmatched junction bases numbered 5, after V lost 5 bases and J lost 3 bases. The CDR3 length is 13 residues. The CDR3 DNA reads TGCGCCAGCAGGATCTCAGGGGGCTACGAGCAGTACTTC. Its protein is CASRISGGYEQYF. The full variable domain, its missing parts supplied by reference TRBV5-1 and TRBJ2-7, is KAGVTQTPRYLIKTRGQQVTLSCSPISGHRSVSWYQQTPGQGLQFLFEYFSETQRNKGNFPGRFSGRQFSNSRSEMNVSTLELGDSALYLCASRISGGYEQYFGPGTRLTVT.

The gene calls are TRBV10-3 and TRBJ2-2; D is ambiguous. The CDR3 is made up of 12 amino acids. V shed 3 bases and J shed 7 bases, with 6 bases lying between them. The germline gives CDR1 ENHRY, CDR2 SYGVKD. CDR3 nucleotide sequence: TGTGCCATCAGTGACGAGAGCGGGGAGCTGTTTTTT. This encodes CAISDESGELFF.

V usage is TRBV2 and J usage is TRBJ1-3, with D perhaps matching TRBD1 (6 bases). The CDR3 extends over 15 amino acids. Germline lookup yields CDR1 SNHLY and CDR2 FYNNEI. Trimming pared 7 bases from V and 0 bases from J, leaving 13 bases between. CDR3 amino acids: CASKQGLSSGNTIYF. CDR3 in DNA: TGTGCCAGCAAGCAGGGGCTGAGCTCTGGAAACACCATATATTTT.

J is TRBJ1-2 and V is TRBV2; D unclear. Germline V CDR1 and CDR2: SNHLY, FYNNEI. Trimming removed 7 bases from V and 8 bases from J, with 20 bases in between. The CDR3 sequence is 14 residues long. The CDR3 spells CASNGSPALRGYTF. In nucleotides, the CDR3 is TGTGCCAGCAACGGGAGCCCGGCTTTGAGGGGCTACACCTTC.

The V gene is TRBV5-4, the J gene TRBJ1-5; D is unresolved. V dropped 4 bases and J dropped 0 bases, with 11 bases sitting between them. The CDR3 has 15 residues. Germline loops: CDR1 SGHNT, CDR2 YYREEE (reference sequence). This CDR3 is CASSPQAGSNQPQHF. CDR3 in DNA: TGTGCCAGCAGCCCGCAGGCTGGTAGCAATCAGCCCCAGCATTTT. The complete variable domain, with remaining parts taken from reference TRBV5-4 and TRBJ1-5, reads ETGVTQSPTHLIKTRGQQVTLRCSSQSGHNTVSWYQQALGQGPQFIFQYYREEENGRGNFPPRFSGLQFPNYSSELNVNALELDDSALYLCASSPQAGSNQPQHFGDGTRLSIL.

The chain combines TRBV5-1 with TRBJ2-7; no reliable D call. The germline V gene encodes CDR1 SGHRS and CDR2 YFSETQ. The V and J ends lost 4 bases and 4 bases respectively, with 9 bases between them. CDR3 length: 12 residues. The CDR3 reads CASSDSRYEQYF. The CDR3 DNA reads TGCGCCAGCAGCGACTCGCGATACGAGCAGTACTTC. The variable domain in full, with the rest retrieved from reference TRBV5-1 and TRBJ2-7, is KAGVTQTPRYLIKTRGQQVTLSCSPISGHRSVSWYQQTPGQGLQFLFEYFSETQRNKGNFPGRFSGRQFSNSRSEMNVSTLELGDSALYLCASSDSRYEQYFGPGTRLTVT.

The chain carries TRBV6-5 and TRBJ2-5; 8 nucleotides agree with TRBD1. The germline V gene has CDR1 MNHEY and CDR2 SVGAGI. CDR3 length: 13 residues. V lost 5 bases and J lost 4; bases outside the gene matches: 3. The CDR3 bases are TGTGCCAGCAGTCCAGGGGGCATAGAGACCCAGTACTTC. Amino acids: CASSPGGIETQYF.

V is TRBV29-1 and J is TRBJ2-1; a possible D gene is TRBD2 (5 bases). V lost 5 bases and J 1 base, leaving 9 bases between the germline ends. Germline-derived CDR1 and CDR2 are SQVTM and ANQGSEA. CDR3 length: 13 residues. CDR3 DNA sequence: TGCAGCGTTATCGAGGGATCCTACAATGAGCAGTTCTTC. Translation gives CSVIEGSYNEQFF.

The count of this clone is one. The chain links TRBV19 to TRBJ1-2; D is possibly TRBD1 (6 bases). Germline V gene data show CDR1 as LNHDA and CDR2 as SQIVND (reference sequence). V lost 7 bases, J lost 7 bases, and 16 bases lay in between. The CDR3 length is 13 residues. The CDR3 DNA sequence: TGTGCCAGTATCTCGGGACAATATTTTGGCTACACCTTC. It translates to CASISGQYFGYTF.

J is TRBJ2-5 and V is TRBV6-5; D may be TRBD1 (6 bases). CDR1 and CDR2 from the germline V gene are MNHEY and SVGAGI. The CDR3 extends over 14 amino acids. Trimming shortened V by 2 bases and J by 9 bases, and 16 bases separated the two germline ends. CDR3 sequence (DNA): TGTGCCAGCAGTTACGTGGGGGCCCAGTCTCCCCAGTACTTC. Protein: CASSYVGAQSPQYF.

The DNA for the CDR3 is TGTGCCAGCTCAAGTAGTTGGGGGCGCCTCGATGGCTACACCTTC. Translated, it gives CASSSSWGRLDGYTF. V gene TRBV18 combines with J gene TRBJ1-2, with D possibly matching TRBD1 (6 bases). Germline V gene sequence: CDR1 KGHSH, CDR2 LQKENI. The germline V and J ends were trimmed by 5 bases and 6 bases, with 19 bases remaining between them. CDR3 length: 15 amino acids.

This clone is a singleton in its sample. CDR3 residues: CSVEDRQGKFSGNTIYF. The CDR3 DNA follows: TGCAGCGTTGAAGACCGACAGGGCAAGTTCTCTGGAAACACCATATATTTT. The chain couples TRBV29-1 to TRBJ1-3; 7 bases are a match to TRBD1. Germline CDR1 is SQVTM and CDR2 is ANQGSEA. This CDR3 has 17 residues. The V segment lost 0 bases and the J segment 0 bases; nucleotides outside the gene matches: 8.

The rearrangement uses TRBV19 and TRBJ2-7; D unresolved. Germline CDR1 is LNHDA and CDR2 is SQIVND (reference sequence). V dropped 8 bases and J dropped 8 bases, with 16 bases sitting between them. The CDR3 covers 12 residues. The CDR3 is CASPSSSFKQYF. DNA for the CDR3: TGTGCCAGTCCAAGTAGCAGTTTTAAGCAGTACTTC.

The genes are TRBV7-3 and TRBJ2-3, with 8 nucleotides matching TRBD1. The germline gives CDR1 SGHTA, CDR2 FQGTGA. The CDR3 contains 15 residues. J lost 2 bases, V lost 5 bases, and 6 bases had no gene match. CDR3 protein: CASSLRQGATDTQYF. For the CDR3, the DNA is TGTGCCAGCAGCCTAAGGCAGGGGGCCACAGATACGCAGTATTTT.

J is TRBJ2-1 and V is TRBV28, with 8 bases identical to TRBD2. With V trimmed by 7 bases and J by 8 bases, 13 bases remained unmatched. Germline V gives CDR1 MDHEN, CDR2 SYDVKM. CDR3 length: 15 residues. For the CDR3, the DNA is TGTGCCAGCATACGTCCGGGACTAGAGGCCTATGAGCAGTTCTTC. As protein: CASIRPGLEAYEQFF.

The rearrangement uses TRBV11-2 and TRBJ1-2; a possible D gene is TRBD1 (6 bases). V was cut by 5 bases and J by 3 bases, with 13 bases left in between. The CDR3 covers 14 residues. CDR1 is SGHAT and CDR2 is FQNNGV in the germline V gene. CDR3 in amino acids: CASSVGTYDYGYTF. The CDR3 region has the DNA TGTGCCAGCAGCGTCGGGACATACGACTATGGCTACACCTTC.

The chain combines TRBV11-2 with TRBJ1-1; TRBD1 matches at 10 bases. After removal of 0 bases from V and 5 bases from J, the junction contained 9 bases not matched to a gene. From germline, CDR1 is SGHAT and CDR2 FQNNGV. The CDR3 is 17 amino acids. CDR3 sequence reads: CASSLDFGDRGVTEAFF. Here the CDR3 DNA reads TGTGCCAGCAGCTTAGATTTCGGGGACAGGGGTGTTACTGAAGCTTTCTTT.

This clone was observed a few times. The gene calls are TRBV18 and TRBJ1-1, with a weak D call TRBD1 (5 bases). CDR1 is KGHSH, CDR2 LQKENI, per germline. The CDR3 runs to 14 residues. V was trimmed by 1 base and J by 5 bases, leaving 11 bases between them. The CDR3 nucleotides are TGTGCCAGCTCACCACGGGGGGACGCAACTGAAGCTTTCTTT. Translated: CASSPRGDATEAFF.